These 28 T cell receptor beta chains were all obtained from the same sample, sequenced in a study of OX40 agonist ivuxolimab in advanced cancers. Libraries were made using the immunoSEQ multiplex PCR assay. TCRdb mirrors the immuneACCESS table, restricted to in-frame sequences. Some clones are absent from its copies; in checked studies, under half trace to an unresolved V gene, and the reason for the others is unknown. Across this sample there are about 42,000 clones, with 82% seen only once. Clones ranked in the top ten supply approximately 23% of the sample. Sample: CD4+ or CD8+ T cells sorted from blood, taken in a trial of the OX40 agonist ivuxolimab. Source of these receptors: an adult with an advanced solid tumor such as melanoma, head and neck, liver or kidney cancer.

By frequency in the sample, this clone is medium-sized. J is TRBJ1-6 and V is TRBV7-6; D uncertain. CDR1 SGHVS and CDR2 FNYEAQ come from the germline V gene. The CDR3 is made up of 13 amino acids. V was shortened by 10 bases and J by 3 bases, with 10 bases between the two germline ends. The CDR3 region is CATRTDYNSPLHF. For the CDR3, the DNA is TGTGCCACCCGGACGGACTATAATTCACCCCTCCACTTT.

CDR3 sequence (DNA): TGTGCCAGCAGTTATCGGACAGGTGATGGCTACACCTTC. This encodes CASSYRTGDGYTF. The V call is TRBV6-5, the J call TRBJ1-2; 7 bases are a match to TRBD1. CDR1 is MNHEY, CDR2 SVGAGI, per germline. The CDR3 has 13 residues. After removal of 3 bases from V and 6 bases from J, the junction contained 4 bases not matched to a gene.

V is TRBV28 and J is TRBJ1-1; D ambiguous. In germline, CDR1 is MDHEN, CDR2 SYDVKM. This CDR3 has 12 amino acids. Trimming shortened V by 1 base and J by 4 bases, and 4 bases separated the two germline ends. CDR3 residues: CASSLSGTEAFF. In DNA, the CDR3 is TGTGCCAGCAGTTTATCGGGCACTGAAGCTTTCTTT.

The CDR3 here is CASVGAPMDTEAFF. CDR3 sequence (DNA): TGTGCCAGCGTGGGCGCCCCGATGGACACTGAAGCTTTCTTT. The rearrangement uses TRBV5-5 and TRBJ1-1; D remains unclear. CDR3 size: 14 residues. V was shortened by 7 bases and J by 3 bases, with 16 bases between the two germline ends. Germline V gene data show CDR1 as SGHKS and CDR2 as YYEKEE (reference sequence).

The CDR3 DNA reads as TGTGCCAGTACCCTTCGGGGGGTCACCGGGGAGCTGTTTTTT. Residues: CASTLRGVTGELFF. V and J are TRBV6-1 and TRBJ2-2; 7 nucleotides align to TRBD2. The CDR3 sequence is 14 residues long. Trimming cost V 9 bases and J 4 bases; bases outside gene matches: 8. Germline-derived CDR1 and CDR2 are MNHNS and SASEGT.

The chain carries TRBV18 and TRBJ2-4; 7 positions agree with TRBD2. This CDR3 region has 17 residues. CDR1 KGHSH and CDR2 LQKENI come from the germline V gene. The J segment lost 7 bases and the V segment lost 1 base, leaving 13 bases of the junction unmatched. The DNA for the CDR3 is TGTGCCAGCTCACCACAGCCGGGGGGACGCTTTCGGAACATTCAGTACTTC. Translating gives CASSPQPGGRFRNIQYF. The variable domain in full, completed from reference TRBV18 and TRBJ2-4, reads NAGVMQNPRHLVRRRGQEARLRCSPMKGHSHVYWYRQLPEEGLKFMVYLQKENIIDESGMPKERFSAEFPKEGPSILRIQQVVRGDSAAYFCASSPQPGGRFRNIQYFGAGTRLSVL.

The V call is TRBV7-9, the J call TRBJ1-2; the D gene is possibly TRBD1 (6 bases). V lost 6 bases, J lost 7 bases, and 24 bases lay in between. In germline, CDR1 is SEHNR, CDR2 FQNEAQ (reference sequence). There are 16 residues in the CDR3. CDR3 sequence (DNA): TGTGCCAGCAGTCACGGGACCGCGAGGGAGGGGGGTGGCTACACCTTC. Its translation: CASSHGTAREGGGYTF.

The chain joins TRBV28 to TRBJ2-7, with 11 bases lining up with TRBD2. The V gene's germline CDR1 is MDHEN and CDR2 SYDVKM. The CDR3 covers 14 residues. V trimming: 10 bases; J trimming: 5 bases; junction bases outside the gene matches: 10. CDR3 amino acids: CATTSGRGFHEQYF. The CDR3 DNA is TGTGCCACCACTAGCGGGAGAGGTTTCCACGAGCAGTACTTC.

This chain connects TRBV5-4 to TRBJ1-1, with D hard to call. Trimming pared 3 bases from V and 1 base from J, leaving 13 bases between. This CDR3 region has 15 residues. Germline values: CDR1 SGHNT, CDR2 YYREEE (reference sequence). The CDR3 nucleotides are TGTGCCAGCAGCTCATACAGCCTGACGAACACTGAAGCTTTCTTT. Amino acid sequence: CASSSYSLTNTEAFF.

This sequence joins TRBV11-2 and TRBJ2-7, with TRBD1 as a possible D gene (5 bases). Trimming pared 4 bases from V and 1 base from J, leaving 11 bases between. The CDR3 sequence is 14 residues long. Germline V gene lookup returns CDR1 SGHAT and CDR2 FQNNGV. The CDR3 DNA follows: TGTGCCAGCAGCTATAGGGGTAGTTCCTACGAGCAGTACTTC. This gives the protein CASSYRGSSYEQYF.

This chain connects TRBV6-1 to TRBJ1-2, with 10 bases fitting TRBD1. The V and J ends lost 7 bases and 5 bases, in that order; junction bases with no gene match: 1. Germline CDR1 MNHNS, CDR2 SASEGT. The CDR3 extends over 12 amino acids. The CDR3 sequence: CASTGQGYGYTF. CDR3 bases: TGTGCCAGCACGGGACAGGGGTATGGCTACACCTTC.

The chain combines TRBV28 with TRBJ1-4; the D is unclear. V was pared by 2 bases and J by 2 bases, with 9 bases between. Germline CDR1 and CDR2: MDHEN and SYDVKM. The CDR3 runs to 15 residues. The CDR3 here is CASSLLGGTNEKLFF. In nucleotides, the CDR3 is TGTGCCAGCAGTTTACTGGGTGGGACTAATGAAAAACTGTTTTTT.

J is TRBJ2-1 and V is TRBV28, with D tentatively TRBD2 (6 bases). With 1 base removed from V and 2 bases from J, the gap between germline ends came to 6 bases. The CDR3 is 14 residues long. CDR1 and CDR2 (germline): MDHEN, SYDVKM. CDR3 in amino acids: CASSLLAAYNEQFF. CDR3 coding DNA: TGTGCCAGCAGTTTATTAGCGGCCTACAATGAGCAGTTCTTC. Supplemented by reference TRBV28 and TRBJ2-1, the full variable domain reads DVKVTQSSRYLVKRTGEKVFLECVQDMDHENMFWYRQDPGLGLRLIYFSYDVKMKEKGDIPEGYSVSREKKERFSLILESASTNQTSMYLCASSLLAAYNEQFFGPGTRLTVL.

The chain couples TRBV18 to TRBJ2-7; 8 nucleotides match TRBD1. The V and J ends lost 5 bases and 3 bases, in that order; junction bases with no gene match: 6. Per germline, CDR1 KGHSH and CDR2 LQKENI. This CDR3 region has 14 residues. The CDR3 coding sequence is TGTGCCAGCTCATCCCAGACAGGGGTCTACGAGCAGTACTTC. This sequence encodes CASSSQTGVYEQYF.

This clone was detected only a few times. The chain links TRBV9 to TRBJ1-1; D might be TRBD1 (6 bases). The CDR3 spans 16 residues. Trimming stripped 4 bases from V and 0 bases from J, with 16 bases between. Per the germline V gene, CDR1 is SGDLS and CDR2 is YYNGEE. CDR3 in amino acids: CASSPYGGLVNTEAFF. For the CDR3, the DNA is TGTGCCAGCAGCCCCTACGGGGGGCTGGTGAACACTGAAGCTTTCTTT.

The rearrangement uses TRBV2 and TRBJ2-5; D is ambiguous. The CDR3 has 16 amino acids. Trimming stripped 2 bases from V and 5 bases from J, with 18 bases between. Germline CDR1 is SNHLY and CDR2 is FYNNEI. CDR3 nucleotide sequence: TGTGCCAGCAGTGAACGGCCCCCCCGGTCCGGGGAGACCCAGTACTTC. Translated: CASSERPPRSGETQYF.

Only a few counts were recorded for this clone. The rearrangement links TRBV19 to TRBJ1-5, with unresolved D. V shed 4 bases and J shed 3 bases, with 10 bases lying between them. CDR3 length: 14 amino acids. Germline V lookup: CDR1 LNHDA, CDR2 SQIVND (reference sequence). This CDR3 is CASSNREANQPQHF. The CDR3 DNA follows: TGTGCCAGTAGTAATCGGGAAGCCAATCAGCCCCAGCATTTT.

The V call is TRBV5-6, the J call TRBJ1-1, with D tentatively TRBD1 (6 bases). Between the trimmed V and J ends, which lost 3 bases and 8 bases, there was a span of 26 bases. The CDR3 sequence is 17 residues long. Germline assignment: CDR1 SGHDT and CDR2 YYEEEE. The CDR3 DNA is TGTGCCAGCAGCTCAGGGGCGGTCAGCCTTTCTGGCTCGGAAGCTTTCTTT. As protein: CASSSGAVSLSGSEAFF.

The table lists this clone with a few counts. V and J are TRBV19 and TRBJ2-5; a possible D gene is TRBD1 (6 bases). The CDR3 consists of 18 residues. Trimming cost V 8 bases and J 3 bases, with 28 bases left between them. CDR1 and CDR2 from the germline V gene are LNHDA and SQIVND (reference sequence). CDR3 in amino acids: CASRKRGSGGHKEETQYF. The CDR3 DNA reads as TGTGCCAGTCGAAAAAGGGGGAGCGGCGGACACAAGGAAGAGACCCAGTACTTC.

The CDR3, as DNA: TGTGCCAGCAGCTTAGCTTATGGGCAGGTGTATGGCTACACCTTC. Its translation: CASSLAYGQVYGYTF. This sequence joins TRBV7-9 and TRBJ1-2; D is uncertain. CDR3 length: 15 amino acids. CDR1 SEHNR and CDR2 FQNEAQ come from the germline V gene (reference sequence). Deletions cut 0 bases from V and 5 bases from J, with 13 bases between.

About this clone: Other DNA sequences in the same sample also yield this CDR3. CDR3 region: CASRDRVYEQYF. The CDR3 nucleotides are TGTGCCAGCCGGGACAGGGTCTACGAGCAGTACTTC. The genes are TRBV27 and TRBJ2-7, with 9 nucleotides matching TRBD1. The CDR3 covers 12 residues. Trimming took 8 bases from V and 3 from J; bases not matched to a gene: 2. The germline V gene has CDR1 MNHEY and CDR2 SMNVEV (reference sequence).

The CDR3 here is CASATGQLNTEAFF. DNA of the CDR3: TGTGCCAGCGCTACGGGACAGTTAAACACTGAAGCTTTCTTT. The chain joins TRBV11-2 to TRBJ1-1; 7 nucleotides align to TRBD1. CDR1 is SGHAT and CDR2 is FQNNGV in the germline V gene. The CDR3 has 14 amino acids. V lost 8 bases, J lost 2 bases, and 8 bases stayed unmatched.

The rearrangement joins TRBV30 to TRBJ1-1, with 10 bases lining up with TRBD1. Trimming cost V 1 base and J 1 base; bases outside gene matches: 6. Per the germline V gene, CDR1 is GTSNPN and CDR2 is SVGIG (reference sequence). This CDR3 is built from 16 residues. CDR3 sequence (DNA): TGTGCCTGGAGTGGGGGTGACAGGGGGCAGAACACTGAAGCTTTCTTT. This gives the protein CAWSGGDRGQNTEAFF. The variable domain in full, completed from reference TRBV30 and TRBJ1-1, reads SQTIHQWPATLVQPVGSPLSLECTVEGTSNPNLYWYRQAAGRGLQLLFYSVGIGQISSEVPQNLSASRPQDRQFILSSKKLLLSDSGFYLCAWSGGDRGQNTEAFFGQGTRLTVV.

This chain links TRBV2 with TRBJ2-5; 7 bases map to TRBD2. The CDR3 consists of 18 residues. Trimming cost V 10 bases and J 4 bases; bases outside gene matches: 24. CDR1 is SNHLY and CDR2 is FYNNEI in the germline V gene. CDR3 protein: CANSQERLAAAMGETQYF. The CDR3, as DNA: TGTGCCAATTCCCAGGAGCGGCTAGCGGCGGCAATGGGAGAGACCCAGTACTTC.

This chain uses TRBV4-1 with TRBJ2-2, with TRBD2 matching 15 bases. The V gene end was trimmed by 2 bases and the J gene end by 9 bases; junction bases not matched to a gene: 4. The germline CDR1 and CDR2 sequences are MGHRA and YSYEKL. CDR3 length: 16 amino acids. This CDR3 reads CASSQWTSGGARELFF. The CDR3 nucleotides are TGCGCCAGCAGCCAATGGACTAGCGGGGGGGCAAGGGAGCTGTTTTTT.

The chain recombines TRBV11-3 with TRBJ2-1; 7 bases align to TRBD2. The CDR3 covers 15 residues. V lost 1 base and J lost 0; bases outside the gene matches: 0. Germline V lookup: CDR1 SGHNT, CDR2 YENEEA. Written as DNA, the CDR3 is TGTGCCAGCAGCTTAGGGACTAGCTCCTACAATGAGCAGTTCTTC. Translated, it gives CASSLGTSSYNEQFF.

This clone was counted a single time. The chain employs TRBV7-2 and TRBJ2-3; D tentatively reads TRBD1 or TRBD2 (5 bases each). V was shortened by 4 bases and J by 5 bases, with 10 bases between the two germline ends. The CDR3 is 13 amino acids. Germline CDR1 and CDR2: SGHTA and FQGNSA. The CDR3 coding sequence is TGTGCCAGCAGCTCCCGGGGCTTAGATACGCAGTATTTT. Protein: CASSSRGLDTQYF.

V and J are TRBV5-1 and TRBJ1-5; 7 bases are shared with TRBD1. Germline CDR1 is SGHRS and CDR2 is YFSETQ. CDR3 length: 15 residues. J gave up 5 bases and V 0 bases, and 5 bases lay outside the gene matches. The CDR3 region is CASSLDGQAHQPQHF. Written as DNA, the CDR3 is TGCGCCAGCAGCTTGGACGGACAGGCGCATCAGCCCCAGCATTTT.